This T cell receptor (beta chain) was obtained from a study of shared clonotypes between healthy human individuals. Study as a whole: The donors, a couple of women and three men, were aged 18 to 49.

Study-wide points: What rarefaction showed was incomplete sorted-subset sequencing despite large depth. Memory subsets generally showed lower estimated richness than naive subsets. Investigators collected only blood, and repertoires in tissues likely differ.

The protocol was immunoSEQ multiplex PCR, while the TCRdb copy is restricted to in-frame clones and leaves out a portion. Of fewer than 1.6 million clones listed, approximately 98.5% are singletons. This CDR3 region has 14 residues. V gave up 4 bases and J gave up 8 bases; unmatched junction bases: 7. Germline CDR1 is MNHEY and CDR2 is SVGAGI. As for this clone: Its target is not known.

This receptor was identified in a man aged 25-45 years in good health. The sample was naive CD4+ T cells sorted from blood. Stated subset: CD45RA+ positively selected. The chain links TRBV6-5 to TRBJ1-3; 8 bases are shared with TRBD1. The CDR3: CASSWTGLGDTIYF. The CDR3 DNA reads TGTGCCAGCAGTTGGACAGGGCTAGGGGACACCATATATTTT.